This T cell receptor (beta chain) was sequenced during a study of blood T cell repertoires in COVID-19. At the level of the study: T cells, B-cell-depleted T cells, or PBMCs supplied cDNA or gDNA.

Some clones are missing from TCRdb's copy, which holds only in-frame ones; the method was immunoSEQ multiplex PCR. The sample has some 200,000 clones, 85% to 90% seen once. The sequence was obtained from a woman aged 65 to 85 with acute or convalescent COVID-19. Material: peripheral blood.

CDR3 DNA sequence: TGTGCCAGCAGCGCAGTGGGCAGGGAAGAGACCCAGTACTTC. Protein: CASSAVGREETQYF. The chain joins TRBV9 to TRBJ2-5; a weak D match, TRBD1 (5 bases). The V end was cut by 3 bases, the J end by 3 bases, with 12 bases between. Germline V CDR1 and CDR2: SGDLS, YYNGEE. The CDR3 is made up of 14 amino acids.